The T cell receptor (beta chain) under discussion was sequenced for a study of cytomegalovirus exposure and HLA in healthy donors. General study points: Exclusion applied to some V segments, including TRBV6-2 and TRBV6-3, as they were indistinguishable. The later analysis indicated that the majority of CMV-associated TCR beta chains appeared HLA-restricted. Segments of the TCR beta V type were, in most cases, productive about 90% or about 30% of the time in an earlier analysis. Published work reported that the classifier diagnosed cytomegalovirus status with high specificity and sensitivity.

J lost 0 bases, V lost 5 bases, and 3 bases had no gene match. The germline gives CDR1 LGHNA, CDR2 YSLEER. There are 14 residues in the CDR3. Concerning this clone: Its antigen is still unknown.

Vbeta (60) and Jbeta (13) primers were used in the PCR. Sequencing was performed with immunoSEQ multiplex PCR; in TCRdb, only in-frame clones are kept and a portion is missing. The table records over 150,000 clones, about three quarters of them present only once. The chain employs TRBV4-3 and TRBJ2-7, with 8 positions matching TRBD1. This TCR was sampled from a woman between 40 and 50 years old in good health and CMV-seropositive. The sequenced sample consisted of PBMCs. The CDR3 reads CASSGDRSSYEQYF. In nucleotides, the CDR3 is TGCGCCAGCAGCGGGGACAGGAGCTCCTACGAGCAGTACTTC.